Included here is one T cell receptor beta chain sequence, with context. This clonotype was seen once. Its antigen remains undetermined. No base quality values were provided; no much bigger clone lies one nucleotide off. One read is thin evidence. The data derive from a study of regulatory T cells in long-lasting Graves disease (dated by TCRdb to about 2021). Regarding the complete study: Persistent Graves' disease was defined as antithyroid drug treatment for over 5 years with persistently positive TSH receptor autoantibodies. Antithyroid drugs had been taken for ten to twelve years on average by persistent Graves' disease patients in the clinical cohort. Peripheral blood TCR sequencing and RNA sequencing compared persistent Graves' disease patients with newly diagnosed Graves' disease patients. A total of around 33 samples underwent TCR sequencing, from about 13 patients with persistent Graves' disease and roughly 20 patients with newly diagnosed Graves' disease. The study took place in China and was registered as a clinical trial.

The time point label here, explained by the study, means: persistent/refractory GD, antithyroid drugs over 5 years with positive TRAb. RNA was extracted from PBMCs in TRIzol for both TCR sequencing and RNA sequencing. The diagnosis of Graves' disease followed American Thyroid Association guidelines. Patients for the study were recruited at an endocrinology department in Xi'an, China. Each patient gave about 8.1 milliliters of peripheral blood, collected in an EDTA anticoagulant tube. PBMCs were isolated by Ficoll Paque Plus density gradient separation without further T cell sorting. An Agilent 2100 Bioanalyzer and agarose gel were used to assess RNA quality, and a NanoDrop 2000 was used to measure RNA concentration. CDR1 DFQATT and CDR2 SNEGSKA are derived from the germline V gene (reference sequence). The CDR3 sequence holds 12 residues, the cysteine and phenylalanine included. Only the CDR3 DNA is retained, 36 bases long and in frame from the first base. V is pared back by 0 bases and J by 6 bases, with 7 bases lying between the germline termini.

Library prep was done by multiplex PCR. The run used an Illumina HiSeq 4000. CDR3 regions were amplified by Arm-PCR with iRepertoire HTBI primers to construct TCR beta libraries. Gel purification was performed on PCR products prior to sequencing. The study's processing was this. Across samples, approximately 68 TRBV and around 15 TRBJ segments were identified and used for gene usage analysis of CDR3 amino acid clonotypes. COPE and FqMerger were used to merge filtered high-quality paired reads into contigs. BLAST was used to align contigs to IMGT TRBV, TRBD and TRBJ reference genes, with CDR3 defined following IMGT. Any clonotype with a frequency above 0.1% was classified as a highly expanded clone. Repertoire diversity was measured by Shannon entropy, and V-J evenness by the Gini coefficient. Public clonotypes were defined as clonotypes shared by more than one individual. In TCRdb, the public reads were trimmed at Q25 with fastp and aligned with MiXCR, with productive beta chains retained. Identical CDR3 proteins give one entry, which carries the most common genes and DNA. The V and J calls come from TCRdb's annotation, not from the publication. The sample table lists about 660,000 distinct CDR3 sequences, around 30% of them with a count of one. Roughly 46% of the sample lies in the top ten.

Summary of the overall study and its limitations: Sequencing and analysis were restricted to the TCR beta chain. The authors acknowledged the small sample size as a limitation that may reduce accuracy. Compared with newly diagnosed patients, persistent Graves' disease patients had lower TCR Shannon entropy and fewer highly expanded clones, which suggests clonal expansion. Because the primary lesion, thyroid tissue, could not be accessed, the study looked at peripheral blood alone. Persistent patients shared more public clonotypes among themselves (around 3,000) than newly diagnosed patients did (about 970). Preferential use of TRBV28, TRBJ1-2 and TRBJ2-5 was observed in persistent disease, whereas TRBV20-1 and TRBJ2-1 were favored in newly diagnosed disease.

This clonotype was sampled from a female donor with Graves disease. The sample was peripheral blood mononuclear cells (PBMCs), taken when the disease was refractory, from a patient treated with antithyroid drugs. The V and J segments used are TRBV20-1 and TRBJ2-3; the D gene is perhaps TRBD2, on 5 matching bases. The CDR3 amino acid sequence is: CSARDPGDTQYF. The nucleotides read TGCAGTGCTAGAGATCCGGGGGATACGCAGTATTTT.